Each of the 25 T cell receptor beta chains below was sequenced from the same sample in a study of blood T cells in healthy people across ages. For the second PCR, which ran for 7 to 11 cycles, a sample-barcoded 5' primer and a J-beta primer mix were used. Using its own MiXCR run on the 5' RACE reads, TCRdb lists one record per CDR3 protein. This table holds around 1,800,000 distinct CDR3 sequences, around 40% found once. Sequenced material: blood. These receptors originate from a human donor in good health.

Notes on this clonotype: Relative to the germline gene, one junction end is altered; a read error may explain this. V is TRBV5-1 and J is TRBJ1-2; no reliable D call. Germline assignment: CDR1 SGHRS and CDR2 YFSETQ. The CDR3 is made up of 13 amino acids. CDR3 sequence reads: CASRAELDYGYTF. CDR3 nucleotide sequence: TGCGCCAGCAGAGCAGAGCTAGACTATGGCTACACTTTC. The variable domain in full, completed from reference TRBV5-1 and TRBJ1-2, reads KAGVTQTPRYLIKTRGQQVTLSCSPISGHRSVSWYQQTPGQGLQFLFEYFSETQRNKGNFPGRFSGRQFSNSRSEMNVSTLELGDSALYLCASRAELDYGYTFGSGTRLTVV.

This clonotype was found a few times. The chain couples TRBV24-1 to TRBJ2-5, with a weak D call TRBD1 (5 bases). Looked up from germline, CDR1 is KGHDR and CDR2 is SFDVKD. V was cut by 3 bases and J by 1 base, with 11 bases left in between. CDR3 size: 15 residues. The CDR3 reads CATSDSTGFQETQYF. The CDR3 DNA sequence: TGTGCCACCAGTGATAGCACAGGTTTCCAAGAGACCCAGTACTTC.

The chain carries TRBV27 and TRBJ1-1; TRBD1 matches 9 bases. V lost 2 bases and J lost 3; bases outside the gene matches: 7. The germline CDR1 and CDR2 sequences are MNHEY and SMNVEV (reference sequence). The CDR3 sequence is 16 residues long. The CDR3: CASSLQGQGLHTEAFF. CDR3 in DNA: TGTGCCAGCAGTTTACAAGGACAGGGGTTACACACTGAAGCTTTCTTT.

This clonotype was recorded a few times. This clone may be a read error of a much larger clone one base away. The chain couples TRBV12-3 or TRBV12-4 to TRBJ1-5; D call uncertain. The V end lost 6 bases, the J end lost 3 bases, and 6 bases lay between the germline ends. This CDR3 is built from 12 residues. As DNA, the CDR3 is TGTGCCAGCAGACGGGACAATCAGCCCCAGCATTTT. Its protein product is CASRRDNQPQHF.

Comment on this clonotype: The junction shows a germline mismatch at one end, possibly a read error. V is TRBV13 and J is TRBJ2-7, with a tentative D call TRBD2 (6 bases). With the DNA end fitting TRBJ2-5 better, the J assignment may be wrong. The CDR3 sequence is 15 residues long. The germline gives CDR1 PRHDT, CDR2 FYEKMQ (reference sequence). The CDR3 DNA is TGTGCCCGCAGCTTAGCCCCGACTAGAGGAGAGACCCAGTACTTC. As protein: CARSLAPTRGETQYF.

The chain joins TRBV2 to TRBJ2-4; D remains ambiguous. Matching the DNA end better, TRBJ2-5 makes the J call doubtful. This CDR3 contains 14 residues. CDR1 and CDR2 (germline): SNHLY, FYNNEI. The CDR3: CASSEGRIQETQYF. Written as DNA, the CDR3 is TGTGCCAGCAGTGAAGGGCGGATACAAGAGACCCAGTACTTC.

The rearrangement joins TRBV7-7 to TRBJ1-5; 9 bases align to TRBD1. V was clipped by 5 bases and J by 7 bases; unmatched bases: 12. This CDR3 region has 16 residues. In germline, CDR1 is SSHAT, CDR2 FNYEAQ (reference sequence). CDR3 in DNA: TGTGCCAGCAGCCCGAGGGGAGGGACAGGGCTACAGCCCCAGCATTTT. Translation gives CASSPRGGTGLQPQHF.

V is TRBV4-1 and J is TRBJ1-5; weak D call: TRBD1 (5 bases). This CDR3 comprises 15 residues. V lost 0 bases to trimming and J lost 9 bases, with 15 bases between them. From germline, CDR1 is MGHRA and CDR2 YSYEKL. CDR3 DNA: TGCGCCAGCAGCCAAGACGAGGGGTCAGGAGGGCCCCAGCATTTT. Translation gives CASSQDEGSGGPQHF.

The chain links TRBV7-2 to TRBJ2-3; TRBD1 matches 7 bases. The CDR3 covers 16 residues. Looked up from germline, CDR1 is SGHTA and CDR2 is FQGNSA. V was clipped by 0 bases and J by 3 bases; unmatched bases: 6. The CDR3 bases are TGTGCCAGCAGCTTAGCGTTTGACAGGGCAACAGATACGCAGTATTTT. Translating gives CASSLAFDRATDTQYF.

This clonotype was found a few times. V usage is TRBV20-1 and J usage is TRBJ1-5; possibly TRBD1 for D (6 bases). Trimming stripped 6 bases from V and 2 bases from J, with 20 bases between. CDR3 size: 16 residues. The germline V gene has CDR1 DFQATT and CDR2 SNEGSKA (reference sequence). The DNA of the CDR3 is TGCAGTGCCAGGGGACCGATGGCTTGGGGCAATCAGCCCCAGCATTTT. Amino acids: CSARGPMAWGNQPQHF.

The sample holds one count of this clonotype. The chain is built from TRBV6-2 or TRBV6-3 and TRBJ2-7; TRBD2 is a possible D gene (5 bases). V lost 4 bases and J lost 3, with 16 bases in between. The CDR3 spans 15 residues. Germline V gives CDR1 MNHEY, CDR2 SVGEGT. The CDR3: CASSSARGVLYEQYF. The CDR3 nucleotides read TGTGCCAGCAGTTCCGCCCGGGGTGTTCTCTACGAGCAGTACTTC.

The chain uses TRBV28 and TRBJ2-5; D call uncertain. V shed 7 bases and J shed 5 bases, with 8 bases lying between them. Germline CDR1 and CDR2: MDHEN and SYDVKM. This CDR3 is 11 amino acids long. This CDR3 reads CASNDGETQYF. In nucleotides, the CDR3 is TGTGCCAGCAACGACGGGGAGACCCAGTACTTC.

The V and J genes are TRBV7-3 and TRBJ2-4, with D perhaps given as TRBD1 or TRBD2 (5 bases each). The CDR3 runs 16 residues. V was shortened by 2 bases and J by 13 bases, with 24 bases between the two germline ends. The germline gives CDR1 SGHTA, CDR2 FQGTGA. This chain's CDR3 is CASSLWGSASYNEQYF. The CDR3 DNA reads TGTGCCAGCAGCTTATGGGGCTCGGCTAGCTACAATGAGCAGTACTTC.

J is TRBJ2-1 and V is TRBV7-2, with TRBD2 as a possible D gene (6 bases). Trimming pared 5 bases from V and 7 bases from J, leaving 24 bases between. The length of the CDR3 is 17 residues. The germline V gene encodes CDR1 SGHTA and CDR2 FQGNSA. The CDR3: CASSLRRRDFLGNEQFF. The CDR3 region has the DNA TGTGCCAGCAGCCTAAGAAGGCGGGACTTCCTCGGGAATGAGCAGTTCTTC.

The chain joins TRBV19 to TRBJ1-1, with 10 bases identical to TRBD1. The CDR3 is 17 residues long. Germline CDR1 LNHDA, CDR2 SQIVND (reference sequence). Germline trimming cut 3 bases from V and 7 bases from J; bases unmatched to any gene: 14. The DNA for the CDR3 is TGTGCCAGTAGTATTGAGGGACAGGGGTTGTTTATTAATGAAGCTTTCTTT. Translation: CASSIEGQGLFINEAFF.

The chain recombines TRBV6-4 with TRBJ1-1, with TRBD1 matching over 8 bases. The CDR3 is 13 residues long. V shed 4 bases, J shed 7 bases, and the junction held 5 bases outside the gene matches. The germline gives CDR1 MRHNA, CDR2 SNTAGT. The CDR3 nucleotides read TGTGCCAGCAGTGCAGGGGGCGAGGGTGAAGCTTTCTTT. Protein sequence: CASSAGGEGEAFF.

This rearrangement joins TRBV28 to TRBJ2-6; TRBD2 matches 7 bases. V was pared by 8 bases and J by 0 bases, with 10 bases of the junction left unmatched. The CDR3 is 17 residues long. Germline V gene lookup returns CDR1 MDHEN and CDR2 SYDVKM. DNA for the CDR3: TGTGCCAGCGAACCCAGCGGGGTTAACTCTGGGGCCAACGTCCTGACTTTC. As protein: CASEPSGVNSGANVLTF.

The chain combines TRBV12-3 or TRBV12-4 with TRBJ2-1; no reliable D call. This CDR3 region has 12 residues. V was pared by 4 bases and J by 13 bases, with 14 bases between. DNA for the CDR3: TGTGCCAGCAGTTACAGAAGAGAGACCCAGTTCTTC. It encodes CASSYRRETQFF.

This clonotype was seen only once. The junction does not match germline at one end; this may be a read error. The chain links TRBV7-9 to TRBJ2-1, with TRBD2 identical over 8 bases. Per the germline V gene, CDR1 is SEHNR and CDR2 is FQNEAQ (reference sequence). CDR3 length equals 16 residues. In DNA, the CDR3 is TGTGCCAGCAGCTGGATAGCGGGGAGCTCCCACAATGAGCAGTTCTTC. It yields the protein CASSWIAGSSHNEQFF.

The chain has TRBV20-1 and TRBJ2-3, with 9 nucleotides matching TRBD1. The CDR3 covers 13 residues. V was clipped by 5 bases and J by 6 bases; unmatched bases: 6. Looked up from germline, CDR1 is DFQATT and CDR2 is SNEGSKA (reference sequence). The CDR3 region has the DNA TGCAGTGCTCCGGGACAGGGTTATGATACGCAGTATTTT. Protein: CSAPGQGYDTQYF.

This chain uses TRBV7-3 with TRBJ2-7; D gene unclear. The ends were cut back, 1 base at V and 13 bases at J, with 11 bases in the middle. The CDR3 consists of 11 residues. Germline CDR1 is SGHTA and CDR2 is FQGTGA. Here the CDR3 DNA reads TGTGCCAGCAGCTTAAGTAGGGTCTCTTACTTC. This codes for CASSLSRVSYF.

The chain is built from TRBV6-6 and TRBJ1-5; 7 bases align to TRBD1. The CDR3 length is 15 residues. V dropped 8 bases and J dropped 6; count of bases not matched to a gene: 13. Per the germline V gene, CDR1 is MNHNY and CDR2 is SVGAGI (reference sequence). The CDR3 bases are TGTGCCAGCTGCACGACAGGGACATTTTTTCAGCCCCAGCATTTT. Amino acid sequence: CASCTTGTFFQPQHF.

This clonotype came up a few times. This chain links TRBV5-1 with TRBJ2-1; TRBD1 matches at 9 bases. CDR1 is SGHRS and CDR2 is YFSETQ in the germline V gene. The CDR3 length is 14 residues. Trimming removed 3 bases from V and 7 bases from J; junction bases left unmatched: 5. CDR3 DNA sequence: TGCGCCAGCAGCTGGTGGGACAGGGTGAATGAGCAGTTCTTC. Encoded protein: CASSWWDRVNEQFF.

This clonotype turned up a few times. The chain employs TRBV4-1 and TRBJ1-2, with D possibly TRBD1 on 5 matching bases. Germline CDR1 is MGHRA and CDR2 is YSYEKL. The length of the CDR3 is 16 residues. The V and J ends lost 0 bases and 1 base respectively, with 12 bases between them. The CDR3 is CASSQDSGGVNYGYTF. As DNA, the CDR3 is TGCGCCAGCAGCCAAGATTCCGGAGGGGTTAACTATGGCTACACCTTC.

In this sample, this clonotype turned up many times. The chain employs TRBV6-2 or TRBV6-3 and TRBJ2-6; D remains unclear. The CDR3 spans 15 residues. The ends were cut back, 7 bases at V and 1 base at J, with 11 bases in the middle. Germline-derived CDR1 and CDR2 are MNHEY and SVGEGT. CDR3 sequence (DNA): TGTGCCAGCAACCTCGATCGTTCTGGGGCCAACGTCCTGACTTTC. Residues: CASNLDRSGANVLTF.